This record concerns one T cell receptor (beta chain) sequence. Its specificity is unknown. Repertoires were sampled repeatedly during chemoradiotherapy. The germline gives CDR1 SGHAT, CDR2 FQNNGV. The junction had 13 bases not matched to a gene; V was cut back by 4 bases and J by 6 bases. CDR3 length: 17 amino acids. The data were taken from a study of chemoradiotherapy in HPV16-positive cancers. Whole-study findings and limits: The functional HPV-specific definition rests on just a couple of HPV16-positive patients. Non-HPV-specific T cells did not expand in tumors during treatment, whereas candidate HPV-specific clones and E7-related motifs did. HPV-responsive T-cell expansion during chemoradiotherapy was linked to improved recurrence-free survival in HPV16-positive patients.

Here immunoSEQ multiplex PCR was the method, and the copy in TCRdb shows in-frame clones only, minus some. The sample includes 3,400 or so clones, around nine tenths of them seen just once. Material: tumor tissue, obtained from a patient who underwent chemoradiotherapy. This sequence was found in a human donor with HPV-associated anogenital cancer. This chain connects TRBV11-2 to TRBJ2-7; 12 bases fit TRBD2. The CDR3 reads CASSSAPLAGGLFEQYF. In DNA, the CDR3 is TGTGCCAGCAGCTCCGCTCCCCTAGCGGGAGGGTTGTTCGAGCAGTACTTC.